This T cell receptor beta chain was found in a study of CD8 T cells in Susac syndrome. Per the germline V gene, CDR1 is GTSNPN and CDR2 is SVGIG (reference sequence). After removal of 2 bases from V and 5 bases from J, the junction contained 8 bases not matched to a gene. The CDR3 consists of 15 residues. Random hexamers were used to reverse transcribe the RNA input (about 0.45 to 1 ug). From the immunoSEQ multiplex PCR reads, TCRdb called clonotypes with MiXCR, one entry per CDR3 protein. Of about 180,000 distinct CDR3 sequences listed, approximately 95% are singletons. The receptor comes from a human donor with multiple sclerosis. The specimen was CD4+ T cells from PBMCs. This sequence joins TRBV30 and TRBJ1-4; 7 nucleotides match TRBD1. CDR3 amino acids: CAWSPGGTANEKLFF. The CDR3 nucleotides are TGTGCCTGGAGTCCAGGCGGGACAGCAAATGAAAAACTGTTTTTT.